This T cell receptor beta chain was sequenced in a study of cytomegalovirus exposure and HLA in healthy donors. CDR3 length: 16 amino acids. V was clipped by 3 bases and J by 6 bases, with 18 bases between them. The germline V gene has CDR1 LGHNA and CDR2 YNFKEQ. The PCR employed 60 Vbeta primers together with 13 Jbeta primers. Sequenced by immunoSEQ multiplex PCR; TCRdb stores in-frame clones only, minus some. This sample has more than 120,000 clones, with around three quarters found just once. The rearrangement links TRBV4-2 to TRBJ2-1; perhaps TRBD2 as D (5 bases). Sequencing was performed on PBMCs. The receptor's source is a woman in her forties in good health and CMV-seropositive. The CDR3 spells CASSQMRMAGVNEQFF. The CDR3 nucleotides are TGTGCCAGCAGCCAGATGAGAATGGCGGGCGTCAATGAGCAGTTCTTC.